This T cell receptor (beta chain) was found in a study of cytomegalovirus exposure and HLA in healthy donors. Both 60 Vbeta primers and 13 Jbeta primers went into the PCR. Profiling relied on immunoSEQ multiplex PCR, and the TCRdb table lists in-frame clones only, not all of them. This sample's table reports approximately 120,000 clones. The J segment lost 10 bases and the V segment lost 0 bases, leaving 13 bases of the junction unmatched. Germline V CDR1 and CDR2: SGDLS, YYNGEE. The CDR3 is 16 residues long. This sequence joins TRBV9 and TRBJ2-1; TRBD2 agrees at 7 bases. Sequencing was done on a sample of PBMCs. The receptor's source is an older woman in good health and CMV-seronegative. The CDR3 region has the DNA TGTGCCAGCAGCGTAGCAGGGAGGGGCGGGGTAATCGAGCAGTTCTTC. It translates to CASSVAGRGGVIEQFF.